These 32 T cell receptor beta chains came from one sample sequenced in a study of beta chain features in type 1 diabetes. Reverse transcription of all isolated RNA meant that expressed TCRB transcripts were sequenced. The data were produced by immunoSEQ multiplex PCR, yet TCRdb's version contains in-frame clones alone and is incomplete. Among about 320,000 clones, approximately 14% were seen once, and the ten largest hold roughly 7%. Sequences were obtained from central memory CD4+ T cells from blood. Receptors were obtained from a man aged 30-40 years in good health.

The chain links TRBV19 to TRBJ1-2; D gene ambiguous. Germline lookup yields CDR1 LNHDA and CDR2 SQIVND (reference sequence). Between the trimmed V and J ends, which lost 7 bases and 1 base, there was a span of 13 bases. CDR3 length: 14 amino acids. Here the CDR3 reads CASTISGVNYGYTF. The CDR3 DNA reads as TGTGCCAGTACTATCTCCGGGGTTAACTATGGCTACACCTTC.

There are a few counts of this clone. This chain uses TRBV5-5 with TRBJ1-4; D is possibly TRBD1 (6 bases). Per the germline V gene, CDR1 is SGHKS and CDR2 is YYEKEE (reference sequence). Trimming stripped 3 bases from V and 3 bases from J, with 21 bases between. The CDR3 sequence is 18 residues long. For the CDR3, the DNA is TGTGCCAGCAGCTCAACCGGCTTACGGACAGATGCTAATGAAAAACTGTTTTTT. It specifies CASSSTGLRTDANEKLFF.

This clone was observed at least ten times. The CDR3 loop is CASSPRLGEGEQYF. CDR3 bases: TGTGCCAGCAGTCCCCGGCTTGGGGAGGGCGAGCAGTACTTC. The chain employs TRBV2 and TRBJ2-7; TRBD2 aligns across 7 bases. Germline CDR1 is SNHLY and CDR2 is FYNNEI. There are 14 residues in the CDR3. Trimming at V came to 5 bases and at J to 6 bases, leaving 10 bases not matched to a gene.

The V and J genes are TRBV2 and TRBJ2-5; D gene ambiguous. The germline V gene encodes CDR1 SNHLY and CDR2 FYNNEI. The CDR3 contains 12 residues. Trimming removed 6 bases from V and 5 bases from J, with 10 bases in between. For the CDR3, the DNA is TGTGCCAGCAGCGATCGCGTGGAGACCCAGTACTTC. Its protein product is CASSDRVETQYF.

V and J are TRBV6-1 and TRBJ2-1, with TRBD2 matching 10 bases. The CDR3 is 13 residues long. V shed 6 bases, J shed 5 bases, and the junction held 1 base outside the gene matches. The germline V gene has CDR1 MNHNS and CDR2 SASEGT. The CDR3 here is CASRLAGNNEQFF. CDR3 coding DNA: TGTGCCAGCAGACTAGCGGGGAACAATGAGCAGTTCTTC.

This clone was detected a few times. This CDR3 is also generated by other DNA sequences in the sample. V is TRBV7-2 and J is TRBJ2-5, with TRBD1 as a possible D gene (7 bases). Germline loops: CDR1 SGHTA, CDR2 FQGNSA. The CDR3 spans 14 residues. The V end was cut by 4 bases, the J end by 2 bases, with 11 bases between. The CDR3 sequence is CASSYQGGQETQYF. CDR3 nucleotide sequence: TGTGCCAGCAGCTACCAGGGGGGACAAGAGACCCAGTACTTC.

A few counts support this clone. This rearrangement joins TRBV6-5 to TRBJ2-3, with D tentatively TRBD2 (6 bases). This CDR3 is built from 14 residues. Per the germline V gene, CDR1 is MNHEY and CDR2 is SVGAGI. Trimming left V 4 bases short and J 7 bases short, with 15 bases between. The CDR3 coding sequence is TGTGCCAGCAGTTGGACCCCCGGGAGACATACGCAGTATTTT. Translated, it gives CASSWTPGRHTQYF.

V is TRBV2 and J is TRBJ2-5; TRBD1 might be the D (6 bases). Germline assignment: CDR1 SNHLY and CDR2 FYNNEI. The CDR3 extends over 17 amino acids. V lost 4 bases, J lost 0 bases, and 18 bases lay in between. Written as DNA, the CDR3 is TGTGCCAGCAGTGCTAAAACAGGGTCTATGAACCAAGAGACCCAGTACTTC. Amino acids: CASSAKTGSMNQETQYF. Combining the CDR3 with reference TRBV2 and TRBJ2-5 gives the whole variable domain EPEVTQTPSHQVTQMGQEVILRCVPISNHLYFYWYRQILGQKVEFLVSFYNNEISEKSEIFDDQFSVERPDGSNFTLKIRSTKLEDSAMYFCASSAKTGSMNQETQYFGPGTRLLVL.

This clone appeared many times. This rearrangement joins TRBV14 to TRBJ1-4; unclear D gene. Trimming left V 1 base short and J 12 bases short, with 15 bases between. Germline V gives CDR1 SGHDN, CDR2 FVKESK. This CDR3 spans 14 amino acids. CDR3: CASSQATGAGELFF. The CDR3, as DNA: TGTGCCAGCAGCCAAGCGACGGGCGCCGGGGAACTGTTTTTT. The variable domain in full, with the rest retrieved from reference TRBV14 and TRBJ1-4, is EAGVTQFPSHSVIEKGQTVTLRCDPISGHDNLYWYRRVMGKEIKFLLHFVKESKQDESGMPNNRFLAERTGGTYSTLKVQPAELEDSGVYFCASSQATGAGELFFGSGTQLSVL.

This chain uses TRBV7-2 with TRBJ2-3, with 15 bases lining up with TRBD2. The CDR3 covers 17 residues. The V and J ends lost 6 bases and 5 bases, in that order; junction bases with no gene match: 9. The germline V gene encodes CDR1 SGHTA and CDR2 FQGNSA. Written as DNA, the CDR3 is TGTGCCAGCAGACTGAGGACTAGCGGGGGGGCTGGAGATACGCAGTATTTT. Translation gives CASRLRTSGGAGDTQYF.

This clone has more than one count but fewer than ten. This chain uses TRBV11-3 with TRBJ1-4, with D hard to call. The V gene's germline CDR1 is SGHNT and CDR2 YENEEA. The V end lost 5 bases, the J end lost 7 bases, and 17 bases lay between the germline ends. This CDR3 contains 15 residues. The CDR3 reads CASSTGRAAGEKLFF. CDR3 DNA: TGTGCCAGCAGCACCGGACGGGCCGCGGGTGAAAAACTGTTTTTT.

In its sample, this clone was seen a few times. CDR3 coding DNA: TGTGCCAGCAGAAACCGGGCCTTAGTCCCCTACGAGCAGTACGTC. This encodes CASRNRALVPYEQYV. The chain combines TRBV6-6 with TRBJ2-7, with D unclear. From germline, CDR1 is MNHNY and CDR2 SVGAGI (reference sequence). Trimming shortened V by 6 bases and J by 2 bases, and 17 bases separated the two germline ends. The CDR3 is 15 amino acids.

This chain uses TRBV2 with TRBJ2-2, with 7 nucleotides matching TRBD1. The CDR3 has 15 amino acids. Germline values: CDR1 SNHLY, CDR2 FYNNEI. Germline trimming cut 3 bases from V and 1 base from J; bases unmatched to any gene: 2. CDR3 sequence: CASSEGQKNTGELFF. CDR3 DNA: TGTGCCAGCAGTGAGGGACAGAAGAACACCGGGGAGCTGTTTTTT.

This clone has just a few counts. The sample contains more than one DNA sequence encoding this CDR3. J is TRBJ2-1 and V is TRBV4-3, with TRBD1 matching 7 bases. The CDR3 consists of 15 residues. The germline gives CDR1 LGHNA, CDR2 YSLEER. V trimming: 1 base; J trimming: 3 bases; junction bases outside the gene matches: 3. CDR3 bases: TGCGCCAGCAGCCAAGGACAGGGCCACTACAATGAGCAGTTCTTC. Encoded protein: CASSQGQGHYNEQFF.

This clone has only a few counts. The J gene is TRBJ1-5, the V gene TRBV9; D remains ambiguous. The germline V gene encodes CDR1 SGDLS and CDR2 YYNGEE. V was shortened by 0 bases and J by 3 bases, with 10 bases between the two germline ends. This CDR3 has 15 residues. This chain's CDR3 is CASSVDPNPNQPQHF. The CDR3, as DNA: TGTGCCAGCAGCGTAGACCCAAACCCCAATCAGCCCCAGCATTTT. Variable domain in full (rest from reference TRBV9 and TRBJ1-5): DSGVTQTPKHLITATGQRVTLRCSPRSGDLSVYWYQQSLDQGLQFLIQYYNGEERAKGNILERFSAQQFPDLHSELNLSSLELGDSALYFCASSVDPNPNQPQHFGDGTRLSIL.

This clone occurred many times. The junction shows a germline mismatch at one end, possibly a read error. Here the CDR3 reads CASSRDTGSHF. The CDR3 DNA sequence: TGTGCCAGCAGCAGGGACACTGGATCCCACTTC. This chain connects TRBV5-6 to TRBJ1-2; D might be TRBD1 (6 bases). The CDR3 is 11 residues long. Germline V CDR1 and CDR2: SGHDT, YYEEEE.

In its sample, this clone was seen a few times. The rearrangement joins TRBV11-3 to TRBJ2-2, with 11 bases fitting TRBD2. V trimming: 4 bases; J trimming: 3 bases; junction bases outside the gene matches: 7. This CDR3 is 17 amino acids long. Germline lookup yields CDR1 SGHNT and CDR2 YENEEA. The CDR3 nucleotides read TGTGCCAGCAGCTCCGGGGGGACTAGCGGAGACACCGGGGAGCTGTTTTTT. Protein: CASSSGGTSGDTGELFF.

The table lists this clone with a few counts. This chain joins TRBV11-3 and TRBJ2-3; 10 bases line up with TRBD2. The CDR3 sequence is 17 residues long. J was trimmed by 1 base and V by 5 bases; bases with no gene match: 9. CDR1 SGHNT and CDR2 YENEEA come from the germline V gene. The CDR3 spells CASSLRTSGLGTDTQYF. The CDR3 DNA reads as TGTGCCAGCAGCCTCAGGACTAGCGGCCTGGGCACAGATACGCAGTATTTT.

Remarks on this clone: The same CDR3 can be traced to other DNA sequences in this sample. V is TRBV6-5 and J is TRBJ1-6; D is perhaps TRBD1 (6 bases). Germline CDR1 is MNHEY and CDR2 is SVGAGI. This CDR3 is 14 amino acids long. Between the trimmed V and J ends, which lost 5 bases and 4 bases, there was a span of 9 bases. This CDR3 is CASSRTVYNSPLHF. As DNA, the CDR3 is TGTGCCAGCAGTCGGACAGTTTATAATTCACCCCTCCACTTT.

V is TRBV7-3 and J is TRBJ2-5, with 9 bases aligning to TRBD1. CDR3 size: 13 residues. Germline lookup yields CDR1 SGHTA and CDR2 FQGTGA. V lost 6 bases to trimming and J lost 4 bases; unmatched junction nucleotides: 3. Here the CDR3 reads CASSQDRGETQYF. CDR3 DNA sequence: TGTGCCAGCAGTCAGGACAGGGGAGAGACCCAGTACTTC.

The chain joins TRBV30 to TRBJ2-2, with TRBD2 matching over 7 bases. Losses at the gene ends were 1 base for V and 6 bases for J; bases not matched to a gene: 5. This CDR3 contains 14 residues. Germline values: CDR1 GTSNPN, CDR2 SVGIG (reference sequence). CDR3 amino acids: CAWSGGGRAGELFF. The CDR3, as DNA: TGTGCCTGGAGTGGAGGCGGGAGAGCCGGGGAGCTGTTTTTT.

Only a few counts were recorded for this clone. The V call is TRBV5-6, the J call TRBJ2-7, with D perhaps matching TRBD2 (8 bases). There are 16 residues in the CDR3. Trimming removed 2 bases from V and 1 base from J, with 16 bases in between. Germline CDR1 SGHDT, CDR2 YYEEEE. CDR3 bases: TGTGCCAGCAGCTTCCCGGGGGGGACAGAATCCTACGAGCAGTACTTC. It is translated as CASSFPGGTESYEQYF.

The V and J genes are TRBV5-1 and TRBJ1-2; tentative D call: TRBD1 (5 bases). Germline V CDR1 and CDR2: SGHRS, YFSETQ. Trimming took 3 bases from V and 0 from J, leaving 21 bases between them. The CDR3 is 18 amino acids. CDR3 amino acids: CASSSPLLEGTPNYGYTF. Written as DNA, the CDR3 is TGCGCCAGCAGCTCGCCCCTGTTGGAGGGGACCCCTAACTATGGCTACACCTTC.

This clone was detected only a few times. The chain uses TRBV2 and TRBJ2-4; 14 nucleotides match TRBD2. From germline, CDR1 is SNHLY and CDR2 FYNNEI. The CDR3 is made up of 16 amino acids. Losses at the gene ends were 10 bases for V and 3 bases for J; bases not matched to a gene: 8. The CDR3 region has the DNA TGTGCCATCTCTGGACTAGCGGGGGGAGGCAAAAACATTCAGTACTTC. Amino acid sequence: CAISGLAGGGKNIQYF.

Worth noting for this clone: This may be a read error, as it is one base from a much larger clone. This chain links TRBV11-1 with TRBJ1-5, with unresolved D. Germline V lookup: CDR1 SGHAT, CDR2 FQDESV (reference sequence). Trimming shortened V by 7 bases and J by 5 bases, and 0 bases separated the two germline ends. CDR3 length: 9 residues. The DNA of the CDR3 is TGTGCCAGCAATCAGCCCCAGCATTTT. Protein: CASNQPQHF.

This clone has a handful of counts. V is TRBV5-1 and J is TRBJ2-5, with D perhaps matching TRBD2 (5 bases). Germline V gene lookup returns CDR1 SGHRS and CDR2 YFSETQ. This CDR3 comprises 13 residues. The V end was cut by 2 bases, the J end by 5 bases, with 10 bases between. The DNA for the CDR3 is TGCGCCAGCAGCTTTCTCCCGGGGGAGACCCAGTACTTC. Its protein is CASSFLPGETQYF.

This clone appeared a few times. This chain links TRBV6-5 with TRBJ2-1; 8 bases align to TRBD1. The V gene's germline CDR1 is MNHEY and CDR2 SVGAGI. This CDR3 has 14 amino acids. V was clipped by 4 bases and J by 8 bases; unmatched bases: 7. CDR3 region: CASSWTGTTDEQFF. In DNA, the CDR3 is TGTGCCAGCAGTTGGACAGGGACGACGGATGAGCAGTTCTTC.

This clone has a count of ten or more. V is TRBV21-1 and J is TRBJ2-7; the D call of TRBD1 is as the table states it, not checked on the DNA. TRBV21-1 is described as a pseudogene. This CDR3 comprises 15 residues. This CDR3 is CASRKDRGTLHEQYV. DNA for the CDR3: TGTGCCAGCAGGAAAGACAGGGGAACTCTCCACGAGCAGTACGTC.

This clone has a handful of counts. One base separates it from a far larger clone, so it is likely a read error. The same CDR3 also results from other DNA sequences found in this sample. The genes are TRBV5-4 and TRBJ2-6; TRBD1 matches 8 bases. V was clipped by 4 bases and J by 14 bases; unmatched bases: 8. The CDR3 is 13 amino acids. The germline V gene has CDR1 SGHNT and CDR2 YYREEE (reference sequence). In DNA form, the CDR3 reads TGTGCCAGCAGCCCTCAGACAGGGGCCTTCCTGACTTTC. Translated, it gives CASSPQTGAFLTF.

The V call is TRBV5-6, the J call TRBJ2-3; D unresolved. Deletions cut 0 bases from V and 9 bases from J, with 11 bases between. The length of the CDR3 is 13 residues. From germline, CDR1 is SGHDT and CDR2 YYEEEE. Here the CDR3 reads CASSLGQVGTQYF. CDR3 nucleotides: TGTGCCAGCAGCTTGGGGCAAGTGGGCACGCAGTATTTT.

This clone was seen a few times. V and J are TRBV18 and TRBJ2-2, with a possible D match to TRBD1 (6 bases). The CDR3 contains 15 residues. Looked up from germline, CDR1 is KGHSH and CDR2 is LQKENI. The V and J ends lost 6 bases and 0 bases respectively, with 11 bases between them. The CDR3 DNA reads as TGTGCCAGCTCGATGGGACAACCGAACACCGGGGAGCTGTTTTTT. This translates into CASSMGQPNTGELFF.

The table lists this clone with a few counts. This sequence joins TRBV4-1 and TRBJ2-3; D might be TRBD1 or TRBD2, each matching 5 bases. The CDR3 extends over 15 amino acids. Germline V gene data show CDR1 as MGHRA and CDR2 as YSYEKL. V gave up 1 base and J gave up 6 bases, with 14 bases separating them. The CDR3 loop is CASSQVGNRDDTQYF. DNA for the CDR3: TGCGCCAGCAGCCAAGTTGGAAACCGGGACGATACGCAGTATTTT.